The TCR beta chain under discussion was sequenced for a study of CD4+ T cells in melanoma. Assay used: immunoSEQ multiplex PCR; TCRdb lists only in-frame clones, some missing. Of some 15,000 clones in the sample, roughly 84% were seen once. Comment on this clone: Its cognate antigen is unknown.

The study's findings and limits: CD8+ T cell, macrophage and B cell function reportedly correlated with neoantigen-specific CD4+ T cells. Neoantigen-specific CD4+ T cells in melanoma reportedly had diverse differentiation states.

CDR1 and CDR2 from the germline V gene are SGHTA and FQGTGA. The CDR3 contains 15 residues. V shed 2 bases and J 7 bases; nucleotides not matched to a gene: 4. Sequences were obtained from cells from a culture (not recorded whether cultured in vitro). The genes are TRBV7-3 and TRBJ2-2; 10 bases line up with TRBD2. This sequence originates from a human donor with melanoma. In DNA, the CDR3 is TGTGCCAGCAGCTTACTAGCGGGGGTAGGCGGGGAGCTGTTTTTT. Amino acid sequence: CASSLLAGVGGELFF.